These 18 T cell receptor beta chains were sequenced from one sample in a study of monozygotic twins with inflammatory bowel disease. Reanalyzing the 5' RACE reads, TCRdb keeps one entry per CDR3 protein, without DNA. This sample's clone table lists a few hundred thousand distinct CDR3 sequences. Sample: blood. Every receptor here comes from a human donor with ulcerative colitis or Crohn's disease, or a healthy co-twin of an affected twin (not recorded which).

V usage is TRBV5-1 and J usage is TRBJ2-1; TCRdb lists TRBD1, though no DNA is available to test this call. The CDR3 contains 14 residues. Germline CDR1 SGHRS, CDR2 YFSETQ. The CDR3 sequence: CASSLWTGFGEQFF.

The rearrangement uses TRBV20-1 and TRBJ2-7; the D call of TRBD1 rests on TCRdb alone, since no DNA is present to check it. From germline, CDR1 is DFQATT and CDR2 SNEGSKA (reference sequence). There are 14 residues in the CDR3. CDR3 loop: CSARTGTGRSEQYF.

The chain combines TRBV7-3 with TRBJ2-1. Germline assignment: CDR1 SGHTA and CDR2 FQGTGA. This CDR3 contains 15 residues. CDR3 sequence: CASSLMPESYNEQFF. The full variable domain, with the rest looked up from reference TRBV7-3 and TRBJ2-1, is GAGVSQTPSNKVTEKGKYVELRCDPISGHTALYWYRQSLGQGPEFLIYFQGTGAADDSGLPNDRFFAVRPEGSVSTLKIQRTERGDSAVYLCASSLMPESYNEQFFGPGTRLTVL.

The chain links TRBV18 to TRBJ1-4. Germline V gene sequence: CDR1 KGHSH, CDR2 LQKENI. There are 14 residues in the CDR3. The CDR3 loop is CASSPGLTNEKLFF.

The chain employs TRBV27 and TRBJ2-1. The CDR3 has 12 residues. CDR1 is MNHEY and CDR2 is SMNVEV in the germline V gene (reference sequence). The CDR3 sequence: CASSFSGNEQFF.

V usage is TRBV15 and J usage is TRBJ2-2. Germline assignment: CDR1 LNHNV and CDR2 YYDKDF (reference sequence). This CDR3 is 14 amino acids long. The CDR3: CATSREWDTGELFF.

J is TRBJ2-5 and V is TRBV10-3. The CDR3 consists of 14 residues. Germline lookup yields CDR1 ENHRY and CDR2 SYGVKD. This CDR3 reads CAISEGTSPETQYF.

J is TRBJ2-1 and V is TRBV4-1; TCRdb proposes TRBD2, but this gene call is untestable without DNA. This CDR3 is 13 amino acids long. Germline V gives CDR1 MGHRA, CDR2 YSYEKL. The CDR3: CASSTRRDNEQFF.

The rearrangement uses TRBV4-3 and TRBJ2-1; TCRdb selects TRBD2, and the lack of DNA leaves this call unchecked. Germline V gives CDR1 LGHNA, CDR2 YSLEER. This CDR3 has 17 amino acids. The CDR3 sequence: CASSRENGLASYNEQFF.

CDR3 protein: CASSLGRGSRDEQFF. The rearrangement uses TRBV5-1 and TRBJ2-1; TCRdb selects TRBD2, and the lack of DNA leaves this call unchecked. CDR3 length equals 15 residues. The germline CDR1 and CDR2 sequences are SGHRS and YFSETQ.

This chain uses TRBV4-3 with TRBJ1-2; TCRdb calls TRBD1, which cannot be checked without DNA. In germline, CDR1 is LGHNA, CDR2 YSLEER. The CDR3 is 14 amino acids. CDR3 residues: CASSPPGQNYGYTF.

CDR3 sequence reads: CASSLAGLAGGLTNTDTQYF. The chain has TRBV5-1 and TRBJ2-3; with no DNA, the TCRdb D assignment of TRBD2 cannot be verified. CDR3 size: 20 residues. The germline V gene encodes CDR1 SGHRS and CDR2 YFSETQ.

The chain couples TRBV5-1 to TRBJ1-1; TCRdb indicates TRBD1, and absent DNA this call remains unverified. There are 16 residues in the CDR3. Germline CDR1 and CDR2: SGHRS and YFSETQ. The CDR3 region is CASSFPGGGSRTEAFF.

The V call is TRBV2, the J call TRBJ2-3; TCRdb picks TRBD2, but there is no DNA to check that call. Germline CDR1 and CDR2: SNHLY and FYNNEI. The CDR3 consists of 13 residues. This CDR3 reads CASTAGITDTQYF. The full variable domain, its missing parts supplied by reference TRBV2 and TRBJ2-3, is EPEVTQTPSHQVTQMGQEVILRCVPISNHLYFYWYRQILGQKVEFLVSFYNNEISEKSEIFDDQFSVERPDGSNFTLKIRSTKLEDSAMYFCASTAGITDTQYFGPGTRLTVL.

V gene TRBV7-8 combines with J gene TRBJ2-7; the D call of TRBD1 rests on TCRdb alone, since no DNA is present to check it. In germline, CDR1 is SGHVS, CDR2 FQNEAQ. CDR3 length: 14 residues. The CDR3 is CASSSQGVGYEQYF.

The CDR3 reads CASSQVGGRNTEAFF. The chain recombines TRBV4-3 with TRBJ1-1; TCRdb lists TRBD1, though no DNA is available to test this call. The CDR3 is made up of 15 amino acids. Looked up from germline, CDR1 is LGHNA and CDR2 is YSLEER.

V gene TRBV2 combines with J gene TRBJ2-7; there is no DNA to check the TCRdb D call of TRBD1. Germline-derived CDR1 and CDR2 are SNHLY and FYNNEI. The CDR3 contains 14 residues. CDR3 sequence reads: CASRGQGLTYEQYF.

V is TRBV24-1 and J is TRBJ2-1; the TCRdb call, TRBD1, lacks DNA for checking. The germline CDR1 and CDR2 sequences are KGHDR and SFDVKD. The CDR3 length is 17 residues. CDR3 protein: CATSDLNGQAQYNEQFF.